Below, 16 T cell receptor beta chains from the same sample are listed, as sequenced in a study of technical replicates of blood from a few donors. TCRdb's copy holds only in-frame clones and misses some; the assay was immunoSEQ multiplex PCR. This table has 75,000 to 90,000 clones, around 96% appearing once. Sequenced material: T cells isolated from PBMCs. These receptors originate from a human donor in good health.

The V call is TRBV11-2, the J call TRBJ2-5, with 7 bases identical to TRBD2. In germline, CDR1 is SGHAT, CDR2 FQNNGV. CDR3 length equals 13 residues. J lost 4 bases, V lost 6 bases, and 5 bases had no gene match. The CDR3 bases are TGTGCCAGCAGAGCGGGACTGGTAGAGACCCAGTACTTC. Protein: CASRAGLVETQYF. Full variable domain (outside the CDR3, taken from reference TRBV11-2 and TRBJ2-5): EAGVAQSPRYKIIEKRQSVAFWCNPISGHATLYWYQQILGQGPKLLIQFQNNGVVDDSQLPKDRFSAERLKGVDSTLKIQPAKLEDSAVYLCASRAGLVETQYFGPGTRLLVL.

The V and J genes are TRBV19 and TRBJ1-2; the D gene is possibly TRBD1 (5 bases). In germline, CDR1 is LNHDA, CDR2 SQIVND (reference sequence). With 0 bases removed from V and 2 bases from J, the gap between germline ends came to 13 bases. The CDR3 consists of 16 residues. The CDR3 DNA is TGTGCCAGTAGTATAGATGGGCCGGGGGGAAACTATGGCTACACCTTC. It yields the protein CASSIDGPGGNYGYTF.

The J gene is TRBJ1-5, the V gene TRBV7-6; 7 bases are a match to TRBD1. J gave up 5 bases and V 0 bases, and 4 bases lay outside the gene matches. Germline V gene sequence: CDR1 SGHVS, CDR2 FNYEAQ. The length of the CDR3 is 15 residues. CDR3 in DNA: TGTGCCAGCAGCTTAGCCACAGGGGCGGATCAGCCCCAGCATTTT. Translating it yields CASSLATGADQPQHF.

CDR3 DNA: TGTGCCAGTACAACAGGGGGCAGGGATGAAAAACTGTTTTTT. Its protein product is CASTTGGRDEKLFF. This sequence joins TRBV2 and TRBJ1-4; TRBD1 matches at 9 bases. Germline loops: CDR1 SNHLY, CDR2 FYNNEI. The CDR3 has 14 amino acids. J gave up 6 bases and V 9 bases, and 8 bases lay outside the gene matches.

This chain uses TRBV15 with TRBJ1-2; D possibly corresponds to TRBD1 (5 bases). Germline V gene lookup returns CDR1 LNHNV and CDR2 YYDKDF (reference sequence). The CDR3 consists of 16 residues. With 2 bases removed from V and 2 bases from J, the gap between germline ends came to 15 bases. The CDR3 DNA reads as TGTGCCACCAGCAGATCCTTGGCAGGGCAGAACTATGGCTACACCTTC. Residues: CATSRSLAGQNYGYTF.

This clone was counted a single time. The chain recombines TRBV27 with TRBJ2-1; the D gene is possibly TRBD2 (6 bases). Germline loops: CDR1 MNHEY, CDR2 SMNVEV (reference sequence). The CDR3 is 14 amino acids. V was pared by 3 bases and J by 7 bases, with 13 bases between. DNA of the CDR3: TGTGCCAGCAGTTTGGACACTAGCATGAATGAGCAGTTCTTC. Encoded protein: CASSLDTSMNEQFF.

The chain joins TRBV10-3 to TRBJ1-5; 11 bases align to TRBD1. In germline, CDR1 is ENHRY, CDR2 SYGVKD. The CDR3 is made up of 15 amino acids. J was trimmed by 7 bases and V by 4 bases; bases with no gene match: 6. In DNA form, the CDR3 reads TGTGCCATCAGTGGGACAGGGGGCGCGGGACAGCCCCAGCATTTT. It translates to CAISGTGGAGQPQHF.

The chain employs TRBV7-3 and TRBJ2-3; 10 positions match TRBD2. The germline V gene encodes CDR1 SGHTA and CDR2 FQGTGA. The CDR3 runs to 15 residues. Unmatched junction bases numbered 5, after V lost 6 bases and J lost 2 bases. The CDR3 nucleotides read TGTGCCAGCAGGGAGCTAGCGGGGGACACAGATACGCAGTATTTT. Its protein product is CASRELAGDTDTQYF.

This clone was detected once. The chain carries TRBV11-2 and TRBJ1-1, with D tentatively TRBD1 (5 bases). V lost 0 bases to trimming and J lost 6 bases, with 11 bases between them. CDR1 and CDR2 from the germline V gene are SGHAT and FQNNGV. This CDR3 comprises 14 residues. CDR3 amino acids: CASSLDREDSEAFF. The CDR3 DNA reads TGTGCCAGCAGCTTAGACAGGGAAGACTCTGAAGCTTTCTTT.

This chain links TRBV19 with TRBJ1-2; D not certain. The germline V gene encodes CDR1 LNHDA and CDR2 SQIVND (reference sequence). The CDR3 covers 13 residues. Trimming shortened V by 3 bases and J by 4 bases, and 9 bases separated the two germline ends. This chain's CDR3 is CASSISDVYGYTF. The DNA for the CDR3 is TGTGCCAGTAGTATCAGCGACGTCTATGGCTACACCTTC.

Only a few counts were recorded for this clone. The chain joins TRBV9 to TRBJ1-1; D is undetermined. The CDR3 totals 12 residues. V was cut by 0 bases and J by 8 bases, with 8 bases left in between. The germline gives CDR1 SGDLS, CDR2 YYNGEE. The DNA for the CDR3 is TGTGCCAGCAGCGTAGAGGGAGGGGAAGCTTTCTTT. Its protein is CASSVEGGEAFF.

This clone was recorded only once. V and J are TRBV6-4 and TRBJ1-2; a possible D gene is TRBD1 (5 bases). The CDR3 is 12 amino acids. The V gene lost 5 bases and the J gene lost 8 bases, with 12 bases spanning the gap. CDR1 is MRHNA and CDR2 is SNTAGT in the germline V gene. This CDR3 is CASSSGGWGYTF. The CDR3 DNA reads as TGTGCCAGCAGTTCCGGGGGATGGGGCTACACCTTC.

The V call is TRBV4-2, the J call TRBJ2-3; D gene uncertain. Germline values: CDR1 LGHNA, CDR2 YNFKEQ. V lost 2 bases and J lost 4, with 7 bases in between. The CDR3 contains 13 residues. Written as DNA, the CDR3 is TGTGCCAGCAGCCAACCCTCCGCAGATACGCAGTATTTT. Amino acid sequence: CASSQPSADTQYF.

The chain is built from TRBV15 and TRBJ1-1, with TRBD1 identical over 9 bases. The CDR3 sequence is 15 residues long. CDR1 is LNHNV, CDR2 YYDKDF, per germline (reference sequence). V lost 0 bases to trimming and J lost 10 bases; unmatched junction nucleotides: 9. In DNA, the CDR3 is TGTGCCACCAGCAGAGAGATGACAGGGGGTAGTAGAGCTTTCTTT. Its protein is CATSREMTGGSRAFF.

The chain joins TRBV29-1 to TRBJ1-1, with TRBD1 matching over 8 bases. The CDR3 has 14 residues. Trimming removed 8 bases from V and 0 bases from J; junction bases left unmatched: 8. CDR1 SQVTM and CDR2 ANQGSEA come from the germline V gene. CDR3 residues: CSTPGTGLNTEAFF. CDR3 sequence (DNA): TGCAGCACTCCCGGGACAGGCTTGAACACTGAAGCTTTCTTT.

V usage is TRBV5-1 and J usage is TRBJ2-7; 12 bases align to TRBD2. The ends lost 1 base at V and 4 bases at J; junction bases unmatched: 6. The CDR3 runs 16 residues. Germline CDR1 reads SGHRS; CDR2 reads YFSETQ. The CDR3 loop reads CASSLTSGRSQYEQYF. CDR3 DNA sequence: TGCGCCAGCAGCTTGACTAGCGGGAGGTCCCAGTACGAGCAGTACTTC.